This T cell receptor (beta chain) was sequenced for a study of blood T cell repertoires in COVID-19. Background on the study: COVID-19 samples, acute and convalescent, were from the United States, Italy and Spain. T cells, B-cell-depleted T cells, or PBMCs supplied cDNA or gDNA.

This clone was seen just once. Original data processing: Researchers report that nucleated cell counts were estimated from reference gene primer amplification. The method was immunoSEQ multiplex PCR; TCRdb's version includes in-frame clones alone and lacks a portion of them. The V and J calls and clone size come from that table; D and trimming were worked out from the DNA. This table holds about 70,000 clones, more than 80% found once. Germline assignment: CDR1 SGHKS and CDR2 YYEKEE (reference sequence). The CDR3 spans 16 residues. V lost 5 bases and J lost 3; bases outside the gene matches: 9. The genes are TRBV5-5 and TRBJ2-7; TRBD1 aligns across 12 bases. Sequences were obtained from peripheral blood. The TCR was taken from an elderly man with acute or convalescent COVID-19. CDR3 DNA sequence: TGTGCCAGCAGTCTAACCGGGACAGGGGGCCGCTACGAGCAGTACTTC. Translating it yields CASSLTGTGGRYEQYF.